This T cell receptor (beta chain) originates from a study of blood T cell repertoires in COVID-19. Study-level information: PBMCs, B-cell-depleted T cells, or T cells were the source of the cDNA or gDNA that made up the material.

V was clipped by 6 bases and J by 5 bases, with 20 bases between them. From germline, CDR1 is LNHDA and CDR2 SQIVND (reference sequence). The CDR3 contains 16 residues. As processed by the authors: Amplification with reference gene primers provided the estimates of nucleated cell counts. Libraries were prepared by immunoSEQ multiplex PCR; TCRdb keeps only in-frame clonotypes and omits some of them. Clonal size and the V and J genes are those of that table, whereas D and trimming came from the DNA. There are some 200,000 clones in the sample; almost 85% occur only once, and about 2.4% lies in the top ten.

The V call is TRBV19, the J call TRBJ1-5; a possible D gene is TRBD1 (6 bases). The sequence was obtained from a woman between 70 and 85 years old with COVID-19, enrolled during active disease. Sample: peripheral blood. CDR3 in amino acids: CASRDSPTKYDQPQHF. The CDR3, as DNA: TGTGCCAGTAGGGACAGTCCGACTAAATACGATCAGCCCCAGCATTTT.